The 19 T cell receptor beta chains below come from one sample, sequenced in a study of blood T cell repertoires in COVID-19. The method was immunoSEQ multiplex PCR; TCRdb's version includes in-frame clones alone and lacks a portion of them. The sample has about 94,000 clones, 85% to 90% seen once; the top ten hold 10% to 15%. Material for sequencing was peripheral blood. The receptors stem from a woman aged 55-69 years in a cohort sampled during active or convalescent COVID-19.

This CDR3 is CASSEFRTASGNTIYF. DNA of the CDR3: TGCGCCAGCAGCGAATTCAGGACAGCCTCTGGAAACACCATATATTTT. The chain uses TRBV4-1 and TRBJ1-3, with D possibly being TRBD1 (6 bases). The length of the CDR3 is 16 residues. Germline lookup yields CDR1 MGHRA and CDR2 YSYEKL. Trimming left V 5 bases short and J 0 bases short, with 14 bases between.

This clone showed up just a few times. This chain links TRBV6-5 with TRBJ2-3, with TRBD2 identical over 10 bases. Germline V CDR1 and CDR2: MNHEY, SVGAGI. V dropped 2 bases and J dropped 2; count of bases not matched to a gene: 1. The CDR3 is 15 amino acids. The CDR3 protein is CASSYGTSDTDTQYF. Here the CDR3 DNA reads TGTGCCAGCAGTTACGGGACTAGCGACACAGATACGCAGTATTTT.

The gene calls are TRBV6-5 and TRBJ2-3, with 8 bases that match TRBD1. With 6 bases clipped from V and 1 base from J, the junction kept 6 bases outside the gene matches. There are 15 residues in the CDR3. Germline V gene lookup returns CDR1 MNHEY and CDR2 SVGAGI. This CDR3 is CASRPSDRGTDTQYF. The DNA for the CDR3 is TGTGCCAGCAGACCCTCGGACAGGGGCACAGATACGCAGTATTTT.

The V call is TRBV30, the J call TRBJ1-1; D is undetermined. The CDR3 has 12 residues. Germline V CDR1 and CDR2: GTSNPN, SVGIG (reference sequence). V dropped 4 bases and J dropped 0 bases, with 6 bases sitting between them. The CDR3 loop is CAWTVMNTEAFF. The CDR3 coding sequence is TGTGCCTGGACAGTTATGAACACTGAAGCTTTCTTT.

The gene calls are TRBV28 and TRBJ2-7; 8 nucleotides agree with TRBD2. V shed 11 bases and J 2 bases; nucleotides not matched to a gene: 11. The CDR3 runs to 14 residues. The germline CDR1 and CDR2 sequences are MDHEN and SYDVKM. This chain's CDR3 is CAGGRPSPPYEQYF. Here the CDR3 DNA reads TGTGCCGGCGGGAGGCCCAGTCCCCCCTACGAGCAGTACTTC.

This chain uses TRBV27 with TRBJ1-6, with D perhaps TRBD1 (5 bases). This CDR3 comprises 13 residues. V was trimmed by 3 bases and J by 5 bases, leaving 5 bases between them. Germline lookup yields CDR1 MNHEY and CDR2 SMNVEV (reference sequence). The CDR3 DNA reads TGTGCCAGCAGTTTGACAGATAATTCACCCCTCCACTTT. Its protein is CASSLTDNSPLHF.

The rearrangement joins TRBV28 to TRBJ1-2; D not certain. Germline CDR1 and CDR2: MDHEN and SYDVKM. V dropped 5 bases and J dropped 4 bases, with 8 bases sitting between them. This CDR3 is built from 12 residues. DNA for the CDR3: TGTGCCAGCAGTCTACCGATCTATGGCTACACCTTC. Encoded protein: CASSLPIYGYTF.

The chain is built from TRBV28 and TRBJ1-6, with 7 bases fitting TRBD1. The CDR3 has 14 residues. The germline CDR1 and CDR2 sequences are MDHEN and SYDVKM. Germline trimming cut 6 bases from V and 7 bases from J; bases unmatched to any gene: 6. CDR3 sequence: CASSSTGRNSPLHF. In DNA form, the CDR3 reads TGTGCCAGCAGCTCGACAGGGCGAAATTCACCCCTCCACTTT.

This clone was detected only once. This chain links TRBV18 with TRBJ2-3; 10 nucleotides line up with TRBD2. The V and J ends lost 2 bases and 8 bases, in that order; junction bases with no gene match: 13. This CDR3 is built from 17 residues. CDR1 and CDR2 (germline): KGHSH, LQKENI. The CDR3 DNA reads TGTGCCAGCTCACCAAGATCCAGCGGGAGGGGACTTGGTACGCAGTATTTT. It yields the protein CASSPRSSGRGLGTQYF.

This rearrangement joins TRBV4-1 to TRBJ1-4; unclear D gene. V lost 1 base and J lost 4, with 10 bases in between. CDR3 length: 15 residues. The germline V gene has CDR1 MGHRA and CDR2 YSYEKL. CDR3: CASSQARRDNEKLFF. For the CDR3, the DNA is TGCGCCAGCAGCCAAGCGAGGAGGGATAATGAAAAACTGTTTTTT.

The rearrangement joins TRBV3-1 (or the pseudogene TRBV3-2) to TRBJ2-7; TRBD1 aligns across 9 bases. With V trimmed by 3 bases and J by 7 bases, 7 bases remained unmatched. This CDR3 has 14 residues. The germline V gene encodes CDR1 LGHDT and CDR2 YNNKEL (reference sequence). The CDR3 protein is CASSHPGQGEEQYF. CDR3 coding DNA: TGTGCCAGCAGCCACCCGGGACAGGGTGAGGAGCAGTACTTC.

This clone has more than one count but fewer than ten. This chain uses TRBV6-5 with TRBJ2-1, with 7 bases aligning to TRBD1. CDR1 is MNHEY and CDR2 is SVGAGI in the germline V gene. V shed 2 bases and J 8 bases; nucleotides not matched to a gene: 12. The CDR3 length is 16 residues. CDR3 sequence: CASSYTPWSTGHEQFF. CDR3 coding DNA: TGTGCCAGCAGTTACACACCCTGGTCGACAGGGCATGAGCAGTTCTTC.

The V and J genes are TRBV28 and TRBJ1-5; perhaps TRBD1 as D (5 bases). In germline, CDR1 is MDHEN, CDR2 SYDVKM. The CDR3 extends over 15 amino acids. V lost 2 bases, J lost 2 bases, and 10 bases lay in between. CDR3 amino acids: CASSLPGLGNQPQHF. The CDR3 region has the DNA TGTGCCAGCAGTTTACCAGGGTTAGGCAATCAGCCCCAGCATTTT.

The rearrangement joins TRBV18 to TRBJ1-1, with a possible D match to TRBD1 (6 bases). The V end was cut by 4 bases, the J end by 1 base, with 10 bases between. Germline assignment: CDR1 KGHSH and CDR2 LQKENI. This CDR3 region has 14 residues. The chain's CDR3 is CASSRQVENTEAFF. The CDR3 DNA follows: TGTGCCAGCTCACGACAGGTCGAGAACACTGAAGCTTTCTTT.

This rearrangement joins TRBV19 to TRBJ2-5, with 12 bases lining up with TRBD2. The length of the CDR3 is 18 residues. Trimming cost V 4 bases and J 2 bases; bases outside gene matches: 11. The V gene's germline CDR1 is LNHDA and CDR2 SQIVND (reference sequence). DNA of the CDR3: TGTGCCAGTAGTAGAGGGCAGACTAGCGGGGGACCTCAAGAGACCCAGTACTTC. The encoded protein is CASSRGQTSGGPQETQYF. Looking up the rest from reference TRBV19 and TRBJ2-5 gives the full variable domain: DGGITQSPKYLFRKEGQNVTLSCEQNLNHDAMYWYRQDPGQGLRLIYYSQIVNDFQKGDIAEGYSVSREKKESFPLTVTSAQKNPTAFYLCASSRGQTSGGPQETQYFGPGTRLLVL.

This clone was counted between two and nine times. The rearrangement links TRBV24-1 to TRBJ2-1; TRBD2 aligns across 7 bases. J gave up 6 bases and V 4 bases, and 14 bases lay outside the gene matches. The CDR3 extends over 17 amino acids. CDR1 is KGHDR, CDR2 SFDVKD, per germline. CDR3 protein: CATSDPSPGLHPNEQFF. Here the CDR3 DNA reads TGTGCCACCAGTGACCCTAGCCCGGGACTACACCCCAATGAGCAGTTCTTC.

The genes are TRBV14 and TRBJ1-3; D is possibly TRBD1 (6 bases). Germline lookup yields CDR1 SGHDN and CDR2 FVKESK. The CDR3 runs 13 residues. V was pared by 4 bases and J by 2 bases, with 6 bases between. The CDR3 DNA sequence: TGTGCCAGCAGCCCAGGGGCTGGAAACACCATATATTTT. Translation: CASSPGAGNTIYF.

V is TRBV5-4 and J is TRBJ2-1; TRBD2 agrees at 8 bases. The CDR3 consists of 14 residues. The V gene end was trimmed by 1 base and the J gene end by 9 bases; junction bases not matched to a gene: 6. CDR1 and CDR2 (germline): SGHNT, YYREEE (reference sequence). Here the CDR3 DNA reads TGTGCCAGCAGCTTGCCGGGGGGGCAGGGTGAGCAGTTCTTC. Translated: CASSLPGGQGEQFF. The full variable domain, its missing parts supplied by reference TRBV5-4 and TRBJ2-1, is ETGVTQSPTHLIKTRGQQVTLRCSSQSGHNTVSWYQQALGQGPQFIFQYYREEENGRGNFPPRFSGLQFPNYSSELNVNALELDDSALYLCASSLPGGQGEQFFGPGTRLTVL.

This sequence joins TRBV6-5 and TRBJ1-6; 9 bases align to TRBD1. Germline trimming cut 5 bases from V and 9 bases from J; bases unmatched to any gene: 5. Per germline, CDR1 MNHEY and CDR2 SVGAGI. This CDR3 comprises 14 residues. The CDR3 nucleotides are TGTGCCAGCAGTCTCGACAGGGGGGCTTCACCCCTCCACTTT. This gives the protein CASSLDRGASPLHF.